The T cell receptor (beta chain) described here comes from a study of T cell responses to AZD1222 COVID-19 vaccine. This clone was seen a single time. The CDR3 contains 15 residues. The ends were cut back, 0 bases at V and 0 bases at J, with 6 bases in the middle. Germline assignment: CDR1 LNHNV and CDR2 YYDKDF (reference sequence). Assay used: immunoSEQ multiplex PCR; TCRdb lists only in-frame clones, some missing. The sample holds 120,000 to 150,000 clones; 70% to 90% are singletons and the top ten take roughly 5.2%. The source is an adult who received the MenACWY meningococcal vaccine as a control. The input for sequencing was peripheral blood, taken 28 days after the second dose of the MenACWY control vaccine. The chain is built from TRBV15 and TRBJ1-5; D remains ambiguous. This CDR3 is CATSRDPNSNQPQHF. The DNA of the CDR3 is TGTGCCACCAGCAGAGACCCAAATAGCAATCAGCCCCAGCATTTT.